This T cell receptor (beta chain) emerged from a study of shared clonotypes between healthy human individuals. Sequenced by immunoSEQ multiplex PCR; TCRdb stores in-frame clones only, minus some. The data contain 2.3 million or so clones, roughly 93% of them seen just once; the ten biggest clones take up about 0.37%. Deletions cut 5 bases from V and 0 bases from J, with 7 bases between. This CDR3 contains 13 residues. The gene calls are TRBV23-1 and TRBJ1-1, with D hard to call. TRBV23-1 is identified as an open reading frame with a role that is uncertain. The sequencing input was naive CD4+ T cells from PBMCs. Sample subset: CD45RA+ positively selected. The source of this sequence is a man between 18 and 29 years old in good health. Some clones in this sample may be carry-over from other donors' samples. The CDR3 region is CASSTELNTEAFF. The CDR3 DNA reads as TGCGCCAGCAGTACAGAGCTGAACACTGAAGCTTTCTTT.